This T cell receptor (beta chain) originates from a study of CD8+ T cells in alopecia areata. Study-wide results and caveats: Lesional tissue from the scalp (especially in alopecia totalis/universalis) showed higher clonality than normal scalp. Sharing of TCR sequences between patients (possibly for HLA-related reasons) was less clear than in mice.

Isolated RNA was reverse transcribed into cDNA used as the sequencing template. Repertoires were generated with immunoSEQ multiplex PCR, while TCRdb's copy carries only in-frame clones and drops some. There are about 200,000 clones in the sample; around three fifths occur only once, and around 5% lies in the top ten. This clone was picked up a small number of times. Antigen unknown. Other nucleotide sequences from this sample produce the same CDR3. Trimming removed 7 bases from V and 1 base from J, with 8 bases in between. The CDR3 has 12 residues. CDR1 is SGHRS and CDR2 is YFSETQ in the germline V gene.

Sequencing was carried out using CD8+ T cells sorted from blood. This TCR was sampled from a human donor in good health. J is TRBJ1-1 and V is TRBV5-1; D call uncertain. This CDR3 reads CASSLKNTEAFF. CDR3 sequence (DNA): TGCGCCAGCTCGCTCAAGAACACTGAAGCTTTCTTT.